This T cell receptor beta chain was profiled in a study of blood T cells in healthy people across ages. For the second PCR, which ran for about 7 to 12 cycles, a sample-barcoded 5' primer and a J-beta primer mix were used. TCRdb passed the 5' RACE reads through MiXCR, listing each CDR3 protein once. The data contain 550,000 to 650,000 distinct CDR3 sequences, around 31% of them singletons. Germline loops: CDR1 SGHDT, CDR2 YYEEEE. With V trimmed by 1 base and J by 7 bases, 8 bases remained unmatched. The CDR3 runs to 15 residues. This clonotype was observed many times. This TCR was recovered from a woman older than 75 in good health. This chain joins TRBV5-6 and TRBJ2-3; TRBD1 matches at 8 bases. Material: blood. CDR3 bases: TGTGCCAGCAGCTTGAGGACAGGGCTGTTGTATACGCAGTATTTT. Translation: CASSLRTGLLYTQYF. The full variable domain, in which reference TRBV5-6 and TRBJ2-3 provide the parts outside the CDR3, is DAGVTQSPTHLIKTRGQQVTLRCSPKSGHDTVSWYQQALGQGPQFIFQYYEEEERQRGNFPDRFSGHQFPNYSSELNVNALLLGDSALYLCASSLRTGLLYTQYFGPGTRLTVL.